This record looks at one T cell receptor (beta chain) sequence and its context. The assay was immunoSEQ multiplex PCR, and TCRdb's table has in-frame clones only and misses some. Among about 310,000 clones listed, about 91% were seen once. This record comes from a study of blood T cell repertoires in COVID-19. Study background: Sample material is recorded as cDNA or gDNA derived from T cells, B-cell-depleted T cells, or PBMCs.

Sample: PBMCs or T cells enriched from blood (not recorded which). The sequence came from a woman between 35 and 50 years old who had recovered from COVID-19.

CDR3 in amino acids: CASSVKDSDSGNTIYF. The CDR3 DNA is TGTGCCAGCAGCGTAAAGGACAGCGACTCTGGAAACACCATATATTTT. The chain uses TRBV9 and TRBJ1-3; maybe TRBD1 (6 bases). Germline lookup yields CDR1 SGDLS and CDR2 YYNGEE. This CDR3 contains 16 residues. V shed 1 base and J shed 0 bases, with 11 bases lying between them.